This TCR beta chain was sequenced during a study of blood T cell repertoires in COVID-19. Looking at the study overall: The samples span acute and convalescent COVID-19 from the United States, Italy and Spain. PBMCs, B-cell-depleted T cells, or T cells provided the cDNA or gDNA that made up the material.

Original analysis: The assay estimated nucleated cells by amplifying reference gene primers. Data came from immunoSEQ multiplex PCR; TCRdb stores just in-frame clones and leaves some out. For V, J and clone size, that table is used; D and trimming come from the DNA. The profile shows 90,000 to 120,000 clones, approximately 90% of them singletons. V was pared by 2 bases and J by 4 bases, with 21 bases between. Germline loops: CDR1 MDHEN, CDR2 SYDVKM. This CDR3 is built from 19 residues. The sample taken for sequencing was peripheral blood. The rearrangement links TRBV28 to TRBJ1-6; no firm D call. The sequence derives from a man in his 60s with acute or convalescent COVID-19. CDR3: CASSLGLGAPWAYNSPLHF. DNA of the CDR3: TGTGCCAGCAGTTTAGGGTTAGGCGCCCCATGGGCTTATAATTCACCCCTCCACTTT.